This T cell receptor beta chain was sequenced for a study of PD-1 blockade in mismatch repair-deficient tumors. TCRs were sequenced from three patients responding to pembrolizumab. Assay used: immunoSEQ multiplex PCR; TCRdb lists only in-frame clones, some missing. The sample has 56,000 or so clones; roughly 78% are singletons. The CDR3 totals 12 residues. Germline CDR1 SGHTA, CDR2 FQGNSA. Trimming pared 1 base from V and 5 bases from J, leaving 3 bases between. This material consisted of peripheral blood, taken 4 weeks after starting pembrolizumab. The source is an adult with mismatch repair-deficient cancer. This chain connects TRBV7-2 to TRBJ1-5; no firm D call. In DNA form, the CDR3 reads TGTGCCAGCAGCTTAGAGCATCAGCCCCAGCATTTT. This translates into CASSLEHQPQHF.